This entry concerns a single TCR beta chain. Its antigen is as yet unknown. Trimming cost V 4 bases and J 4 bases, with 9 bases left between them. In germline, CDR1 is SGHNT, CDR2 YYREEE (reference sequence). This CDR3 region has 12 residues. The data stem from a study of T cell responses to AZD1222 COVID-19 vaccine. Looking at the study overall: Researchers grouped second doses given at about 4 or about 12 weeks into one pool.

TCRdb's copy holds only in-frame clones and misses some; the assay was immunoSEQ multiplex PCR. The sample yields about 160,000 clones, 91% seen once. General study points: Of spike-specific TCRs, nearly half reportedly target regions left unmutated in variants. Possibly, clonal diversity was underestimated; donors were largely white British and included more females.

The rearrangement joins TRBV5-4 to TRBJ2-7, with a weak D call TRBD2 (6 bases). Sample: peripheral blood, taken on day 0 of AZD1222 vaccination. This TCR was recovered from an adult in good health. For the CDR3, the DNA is TGTGCCAGCAGCGACGGAGGGTACGAGCAGTACTTC. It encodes CASSDGGYEQYF.